The rows below give T cell receptor beta chains drawn from one sample of a study of blood T cell repertoires in COVID-19. Repertoires were generated with immunoSEQ multiplex PCR, while TCRdb's copy carries only in-frame clones and drops some. Of a few hundred thousand clones in the sample, about 90% are singletons; the top ten hold under 3%. Specimen: peripheral blood. These receptors were taken from a person aged 18-35 years with COVID-19, enrolled during active disease. CDR3s include the opening cysteine and the closing phenylalanine or tryptophan. The D gene is left open where the match is weak. Size is stated for part of the rows, as once, few or many counts, or as a class when the clone is expanded.

J,size,D,V,CDR3,DNA
TRBJ2-7,once,TRBD1,TRBV19,CASSIWTGTYEQYF,TGTGCCAGTAGTATATGGACAGGAACCTACGAGCAGTACTTC
TRBJ1-1,NA,NA,TRBV27,CASSSHSGGPGNEAFF,TGTGCCAGCAGTTCCCACTCGGGGGGACCGGGTAATGAAGCTTTCTTT
TRBJ1-1,NA,TRBD1,TRBV2,CASIATGGNTEAFF,TGTGCCAGCATCGCGACAGGGGGTAACACTGAAGCTTTCTTT
TRBJ1-1,NA,NA,TRBV7-3,CASSLGPGINTEAFF,TGTGCCAGCAGCTTAGGGCCCGGGATAAACACTGAAGCTTTCTTT
TRBJ2-7,NA,NA,TRBV3-1/TRBV3-2,CASSQEFPDSTVNPYEQYF,TGTGCCAGCAGCCAAGAATTCCCAGACAGTACAGTCAACCCCTACGAGCAGTACTTC
TRBJ2-3,NA,TRBD2,TRBV25-1,CASSGGTSAGTDTQYF,TGTGCCAGCAGTGGAGGGACTAGCGCGGGCACAGATACGCAGTATTTT
TRBJ2-3,NA,TRBD2,TRBV9,CASSAGGGPTDTQYF,TGTGCCAGCAGCGCCGGCGGGGGACCCACAGATACGCAGTATTTT
TRBJ1-6,NA,NA,TRBV2,CASGEQGGYLHF,TGTGCCAGCGGAGAACAGGGCGGGTACCTCCACTTT
TRBJ2-2,NA,NA,TRBV19,CASSIIGGLTGELFF,TGTGCCAGTAGTATTATAGGTGGACTAACCGGGGAGCTGTTTTTT
TRBJ2-1,NA,TRBD2,TRBV7-2,CASSFSGTSGLGAYNEQFF,TGTGCCAGCAGCTTCTCCGGGACTAGCGGGCTAGGGGCCTACAATGAGCAGTTCTTC
TRBJ1-1,NA,NA,TRBV10-3,CAISPNSSPEAFF,TGTGCCATCAGCCCCAACAGTTCACCCGAAGCTTTCTTT
TRBJ2-7,NA,NA,TRBV24-1,CATSDLPGNEQYF,TGTGCCACCAGTGACCTTCCCGGGAACGAGCAGTACTTC
TRBJ2-1,NA,TRBD2,TRBV6-5,CASTEMAGASNEQFF,TGTGCCAGCACCGAGATGGCGGGAGCTAGCAATGAGCAGTTCTTC
TRBJ1-2,NA,TRBD1,TRBV10-3,CAIRWKVRQGHYGYTF,TGTGCCATCAGGTGGAAGGTGAGACAGGGGCACTATGGCTACACCTTC
TRBJ2-2,NA,NA,TRBV4-1,CASSQGLARAGELFF,TGCGCCAGCAGCCAAGGCCTTGCGAGGGCCGGGGAGCTGTTTTTT
TRBJ2-7,once,TRBD1,TRBV10-3,CAISEDGQGAGEQYF,TGTGCCATCAGTGAAGACGGACAGGGGGCAGGGGAGCAGTACTTC
TRBJ2-7,NA,TRBD2,TRBV5-1,CASSILSGDYEQYF,TGCGCCAGCAGCATACTTAGCGGGGACTACGAGCAGTACTTC
TRBJ2-1,NA,TRBD2,TRBV5-4,CASSATSGREHEQFF,TGTGCCAGCAGCGCGACTAGCGGGAGGGAGCATGAGCAGTTCTTC
TRBJ1-1,NA,NA,TRBV6-5,CASRYSRTGNTEAFF,TGTGCCAGCAGGTATTCCCGGACGGGAAACACTGAAGCTTTCTTT
TRBJ1-6,NA,NA,TRBV9,CASSVGGGPNSPLHF,TGTGCCAGCAGCGTAGGAGGAGGCCCTAATTCACCCCTCCACTTT
TRBJ1-2,NA,TRBD1,TRBV9,CASSASGGQGGGYTF,TGTGCCAGCAGCGCCTCGGGTGGACAGGGAGGAGGCTACACCTTC
TRBJ2-4,NA,NA,TRBV9,CASSVGESLMAKNIQYF,TGTGCCAGCAGCGTTGGAGAGTCTTTGATGGCCAAAAACATTCAGTACTTC
TRBJ1-1,NA,TRBD1,TRBV7-8,CASSSTLITGGTEAFF,TGTGCCAGCAGCTCTACTCTCATAACAGGGGGCACTGAAGCTTTCTTT
TRBJ1-2,once,NA,TRBV5-4,CASSLAGARYGYTF,TGTGCCAGCAGCTTGGCTGGGGCGCGTTATGGCTACACCTTC
TRBJ2-4,once,TRBD2,TRBV28,CASSLVSSGGNIQYF,TGTGCCAGCAGTTTAGTTTCCAGCGGGGGAAACATTCAGTACTTC
TRBJ2-5,NA,TRBD1,TRBV7-9,CASSSRNTGEWETQYF,TGTGCCAGCAGCTCACGCAATACAGGGGAGTGGGAGACCCAGTACTTC
TRBJ2-1,NA,TRBD2,TRBV7-9,CASSRTSGEQFF,TGTGCCAGCAGCCGGACTAGCGGTGAGCAGTTCTTC
TRBJ1-5,NA,TRBD1,TRBV19,CASSQGVRRGNQPQHF,TGTGCCAGTTCACAGGGGGTGCGACGCGGCAATCAGCCCCAGCATTTT
TRBJ1-5,few,NA,TRBV10-3,CAISGTSGSDQPQHF,TGTGCCATCAGTGGAACCTCAGGGTCGGACCAGCCCCAGCATTTT